One sample yielded the 29 T cell receptor beta chains listed below, sequenced in a study of cytomegalovirus exposure and HLA in healthy donors. Some clones are missing from TCRdb's copy, which holds only in-frame ones; the method was immunoSEQ multiplex PCR. The data contain about 75,000 clones, around four fifths of them singletons. Material for sequencing was PBMCs. All receptors come from a man younger than 45 in good health and CMV-seronegative.

The genes are TRBV19 and TRBJ2-7; possibly TRBD2 for D (5 bases). Germline V lookup: CDR1 LNHDA, CDR2 SQIVND (reference sequence). The CDR3 has 13 residues. CDR3: CATRADATYEQYF. The CDR3 coding sequence is TGTGCTACGAGGGCAGATGCAACCTACGAGCAGTACTTC.

This chain links TRBV2 with TRBJ2-2; a weak D match, TRBD1 (5 bases). The CDR3 length is 13 residues. The germline gives CDR1 SNHLY, CDR2 FYNNEI. Between the trimmed V and J ends, which lost 4 bases and 4 bases, there was a span of 7 bases. CDR3 amino acids: CASSAGSTGELFF. The CDR3, as DNA: TGTGCCAGCAGTGCAGGGTCCACCGGGGAGCTGTTTTTT.

This chain uses TRBV4-3 with TRBJ1-2, with D possibly matching TRBD1 (5 bases). CDR3 size: 13 residues. CDR1 and CDR2 from the germline V gene are LGHNA and YSLEER. V lost 3 bases and J lost 2, with 7 bases in between. CDR3 in amino acids: CASSQGGNYGYTF. The DNA for the CDR3 is TGCGCCAGCAGCCAGGGGGGGAACTATGGCTACACCTTC.

J is TRBJ2-2 and V is TRBV28, with TRBD2 matching over 7 bases. CDR1 and CDR2 from the germline V gene are MDHEN and SYDVKM. The junction had 6 bases not matched to a gene; V was cut back by 6 bases and J by 2 bases. CDR3 length equals 15 residues. The CDR3 spells CASRPAGRNTGELFF. In nucleotides, the CDR3 is TGTGCCAGCAGGCCAGCGGGGAGAAACACCGGGGAGCTGTTTTTT.

The rearrangement joins TRBV7-6 to TRBJ2-1; 8 positions agree with TRBD2. Looked up from germline, CDR1 is SGHVS and CDR2 is FNYEAQ. The CDR3 runs 16 residues. J lost 3 bases, V lost 5 bases, and 9 bases had no gene match. The CDR3 DNA follows: TGTGCCAGCAGCCGAGTCGGCGGGGGGCTCTACAATGAGCAGTTCTTC. Its translation is CASSRVGGGLYNEQFF.

The gene calls are TRBV6-5 and TRBJ2-1; the D gene is possibly TRBD2 (5 bases). The length of the CDR3 is 15 residues. Germline values: CDR1 MNHEY, CDR2 SVGAGI. Trimming left V 2 bases short and J 4 bases short, with 12 bases between. The CDR3 protein is CASSYLSPGYNEQFF. CDR3 nucleotide sequence: TGTGCCAGCAGTTACCTCTCGCCGGGATACAATGAGCAGTTCTTC.

V and J are TRBV7-9 and TRBJ2-1; D unclear. CDR1 is SEHNR, CDR2 FQNEAQ, per germline (reference sequence). CDR3 size: 10 residues. V lost 5 bases, J lost 10 bases, and 6 bases lay in between. The CDR3, as DNA: TGTGCCAGCAGCCCTACCGAGCAGTTCTTC. This encodes CASSPTEQFF.

The table lists this clone with a few counts. This sequence joins TRBV6-5 and TRBJ1-5, with TRBD1 identical over 9 bases. Losses at the gene ends were 8 bases for V and 4 bases for J; bases not matched to a gene: 6. The CDR3 totals 14 residues. CDR1 is MNHEY, CDR2 SVGAGI, per germline. The CDR3 nucleotides are TGTGCCAGCCAGACGGACAGGGGAAATCAGCCCCAGCATTTT. Residues: CASQTDRGNQPQHF.

This clone was picked up a small number of times. V gene TRBV9 combines with J gene TRBJ2-6; D not certain. With 1 base removed from V and 4 bases from J, the gap between germline ends came to 9 bases. This CDR3 spans 15 amino acids. Germline-derived CDR1 and CDR2 are SGDLS and YYNGEE. In nucleotides, the CDR3 is TGTGCCAGCAGCGTAAGTGGGCTAGGGGCCAACGTCCTGACTTTC. Protein product: CASSVSGLGANVLTF.

CDR3 DNA: TGCGCCAGCAGCCAAGAGAGGGGAGGACAACAGTACTTC. This sequence encodes CASSQERGGQQYF. The gene calls are TRBV4-1 and TRBJ2-7; D is perhaps TRBD2 (6 bases). Trimming stripped 0 bases from V and 10 bases from J, with 13 bases between. The CDR3 sequence is 13 residues long. The germline V gene encodes CDR1 MGHRA and CDR2 YSYEKL.

V usage is TRBV4-1 and J usage is TRBJ2-1; TRBD1 is a possible D gene (5 bases). CDR1 and CDR2 (germline): MGHRA, YSYEKL. The CDR3 loop spans 16 amino acids. Trimming removed 2 bases from V and 2 bases from J, with 13 bases in between. DNA of the CDR3: TGCGCCAGCAGCCAACACACACAGGTAGCCTACAATGAGCAGTTCTTC. Amino acid sequence: CASSQHTQVAYNEQFF.

The rearrangement links TRBV7-9 to TRBJ2-2; 7 nucleotides line up with TRBD1. The CDR3 has 15 residues. Germline-derived CDR1 and CDR2 are SEHNR and FQNEAQ (reference sequence). J was trimmed by 6 bases and V by 6 bases; bases with no gene match: 10. CDR3 coding DNA: TGTGCCAGCAGGGCCGGGACAGTAATATCCGGGGAGCTGTTTTTT. Encoded protein: CASRAGTVISGELFF.

This clone was found a few times. The V and J genes are TRBV2 and TRBJ2-3, with 7 bases fitting TRBD2. After removal of 3 bases from V and 3 bases from J, the junction contained 9 bases not matched to a gene. Looked up from germline, CDR1 is SNHLY and CDR2 is FYNNEI. The CDR3 is made up of 16 amino acids. For the CDR3, the DNA is TGTGCCAGCAGTGACCATACTAGCGACCCGACAGATACGCAGTATTTT. This encodes CASSDHTSDPTDTQYF. The full variable domain, with the rest looked up from reference TRBV2 and TRBJ2-3, is EPEVTQTPSHQVTQMGQEVILRCVPISNHLYFYWYRQILGQKVEFLVSFYNNEISEKSEIFDDQFSVERPDGSNFTLKIRSTKLEDSAMYFCASSDHTSDPTDTQYFGPGTRLTVL.

The rearrangement joins TRBV7-9 to TRBJ1-5; D ambiguous. V shed 2 bases and J shed 5 bases, with 7 bases lying between them. The CDR3 runs to 13 residues. Germline assignment: CDR1 SEHNR and CDR2 FQNEAQ (reference sequence). The CDR3 sequence is CASSLSGDQPQHF. CDR3 DNA sequence: TGTGCCAGCAGCTTAAGCGGGGATCAGCCCCAGCATTTT.

The J gene is TRBJ2-7, the V gene TRBV4-3; the match to TRBD1 covers 7 bases. Germline CDR1 is LGHNA and CDR2 is YSLEER. This CDR3 has 16 residues. The V and J ends lost 0 bases and 1 base, in that order; junction bases with no gene match: 6. CDR3 loop: CASSQDKGAGSYEQYF. DNA for the CDR3: TGCGCCAGCAGCCAAGATAAGGGGGCAGGGTCCTACGAGCAGTACTTC.

The V and J genes are TRBV7-2 and TRBJ2-5, with unresolved D. The CDR3 consists of 15 residues. Per germline, CDR1 SGHTA and CDR2 FQGNSA. Deletions cut 2 bases from V and 3 bases from J, with 13 bases between. DNA for the CDR3: TGTGCCAGCAGCTTAATCTCCGCGCCCGAAGAGACCCAGTACTTC. Residues: CASSLISAPEETQYF.

The chain links TRBV5-1 to TRBJ2-2; TRBD1 aligns across 8 bases. V lost 2 bases, J lost 5 bases, and 8 bases stayed unmatched. Germline loops: CDR1 SGHRS, CDR2 YFSETQ. This CDR3 has 16 amino acids. The CDR3 spells CASSLETGEITGELFF. The CDR3 coding sequence is TGCGCCAGCAGCTTAGAGACAGGGGAAATAACCGGGGAGCTGTTTTTT.

This clone was seen a few times. One end of the junction fails to match germline, which may point to a read error. The chain has TRBV7-7 and TRBJ1-5; 8 bases are a match to TRBD1. The CDR3 covers 16 residues. Germline V gene lookup returns CDR1 SSHAT and CDR2 FNYEAQ (reference sequence). CDR3 region: CASRKLWDRTLKPQHF. CDR3 DNA: TGTGCTAGCAGGAAACTCTGGGACAGGACCTTAAAGCCCCAGCATTTT. Combining the CDR3 with reference TRBV7-7 and TRBJ1-5 gives the whole variable domain GAGVSQSPRYKVTKRGQDVTLRCDPISSHATLYWYQQALGQGPEFLTYFNYEAQPDKSGLPSDRFSAERPEGSISTLTIQRTEQRDSAMYRCASRKLWDRTLKPQHFGDGTRLSIL.

The V gene is TRBV7-9, the J gene TRBJ2-3; 15 nucleotides align to TRBD2. Trimming at V came to 4 bases and at J to 4 bases, leaving 6 bases not matched to a gene. Germline V gives CDR1 SEHNR, CDR2 FQNEAQ (reference sequence). The CDR3 runs 17 residues. CDR3 coding DNA: TGTGCCAGCAGCTCCGGACTAGCGGGAGGGGGAGCAGATACGCAGTATTTT. It is translated as CASSSGLAGGGADTQYF.

The CDR3 loop is CASSDAGSPYEQYV. Written as DNA, the CDR3 is TGCGCCAGCAGTGATGCAGGGTCCCCCTACGAGCAGTACGTC. V is TRBV10-2 and J is TRBJ2-7; TRBD1 might be the D (5 bases). The CDR3 extends over 14 amino acids. Germline lookup yields CDR1 WSHSY and CDR2 SAAADI. Trimming removed 3 bases from V and 2 bases from J, with 11 bases in between.

The chain couples TRBV11-3 to TRBJ2-3; TRBD2 aligns across 8 bases. Germline V gene sequence: CDR1 SGHNT, CDR2 YENEEA. The length of the CDR3 is 17 residues. V lost 4 bases and J lost 4; bases outside the gene matches: 13. The CDR3, as DNA: TGTGCCAGCAGCTCAATGACAGCGGGAGTGTTTTCAGATACGCAGTATTTT. It is translated as CASSSMTAGVFSDTQYF. The variable domain in full, with the rest retrieved from reference TRBV11-3 and TRBJ2-3, is EAGVVQSPRYKIIEKKQPVAFWCNPISGHNTLYWYLQNLGQGPELLIRYENEEAVDDSQLPKDRFSAERLKGVDSTLKIQPAELGDSAVYLCASSSMTAGVFSDTQYFGPGTRLTVL.

The rearrangement links TRBV5-6 to TRBJ1-2; 9 bases are shared with TRBD1. Losses at the gene ends were 0 bases for V and 3 bases for J; bases not matched to a gene: 9. This CDR3 comprises 17 residues. CDR1 and CDR2 from the germline V gene are SGHDT and YYEEEE. The CDR3 is CASSLVDRGFGDYGYTF. As DNA, the CDR3 is TGTGCCAGCAGCTTGGTGGACAGGGGTTTCGGAGACTATGGCTACACCTTC.

CDR3: CASSLVAGGSHEQFF. CDR3 coding DNA: TGTGCCAGCAGCTTGGTGGCGGGGGGCTCGCACGAGCAGTTCTTC. The rearrangement joins TRBV5-4 to TRBJ2-1; 8 bases agree with TRBD2. The V gene end was trimmed by 0 bases and the J gene end by 10 bases; junction bases not matched to a gene: 9. Germline CDR1 and CDR2: SGHNT and YYREEE (reference sequence). The CDR3 extends over 15 amino acids.

This clone has a handful of counts. The J gene is TRBJ1-5, the V gene TRBV27; 9 bases align to TRBD1. CDR1 MNHEY and CDR2 SMNVEV come from the germline V gene (reference sequence). The V and J ends lost 3 bases and 6 bases, in that order; junction bases with no gene match: 6. The CDR3 runs 15 residues. This CDR3 is CASSLRTGDFQPQHF. The CDR3 coding sequence is TGTGCCAGCAGTTTGAGGACAGGGGATTTTCAGCCCCAGCATTTT.

This clone was observed once. A far larger clone is one nucleotide away, so this likely arose from a read error. The chain uses TRBV4-2 and TRBJ2-5, with TRBD1 as a possible D gene (5 bases). Germline V gene data show CDR1 as LGHNA and CDR2 as YNFKEQ. The CDR3 covers 14 residues. The ends were cut back, 1 base at V and 5 bases at J, with 11 bases in the middle. As DNA, the CDR3 is TGTGCCAGCAGCCAAGCGCCAGGGCAGGAGACCCAGTACTTC. It is translated as CASSQAPGQETQYF.

V is TRBV5-8 and J is TRBJ2-1; 9 bases agree with TRBD1. V trimming: 4 bases; J trimming: 7 bases; junction bases outside the gene matches: 9. CDR1 is SGHTS, CDR2 YDEGEE, per germline. The CDR3 sequence is 15 residues long. DNA of the CDR3: TGTGCCAGCAGCACTTTCGACAGGGGGAGGAATGAGCAGTTCTTC. This gives the protein CASSTFDRGRNEQFF. The full variable domain, in which reference TRBV5-8 and TRBJ2-1 provide the parts outside the CDR3, is EAGVTQSPTHLIKTRGQQATLRCSPISGHTSVYWYQQALGLGLQFLLWYDEGEERNRGNFPPRFSGRQFPNYSSELNVNALELEDSALYLCASSTFDRGRNEQFFGPGTRLTVL.

J is TRBJ2-2 and V is TRBV7-6; D is unclear. The CDR3 runs 15 residues. V was pared by 1 base and J by 7 bases, with 13 bases between. The germline V gene encodes CDR1 SGHVS and CDR2 FNYEAQ. The CDR3 nucleotides are TGTGCCAGCAGCTTAGACAGCATACCGGACGGGGAGCTGTTTTTT. This encodes CASSLDSIPDGELFF. Filled out from reference TRBV7-6 and TRBJ2-2, the complete variable domain reads GAGVSQSPRYKVTKRGQDVALRCDPISGHVSLYWYRQALGQGPEFLTYFNYEAQQDKSGLPNDRFSAERPEGSISTLTIQRTEQRDSAMYRCASSLDSIPDGELFFGEGSRLTVL.

The CDR3, as DNA: TGTGCCAGCAGCTACCCGGGACAGCCCCAGCATTTT. Its translation is CASSYPGQPQHF. The chain combines TRBV6-5 with TRBJ1-5; no firm D call. The CDR3 sequence is 12 residues long. The V and J ends lost 6 bases and 7 bases respectively, with 10 bases between them. In germline, CDR1 is MNHEY, CDR2 SVGAGI.

V and J are TRBV28 and TRBJ1-5; D unclear. Trimming removed 8 bases at V and 4 bases at J, with 21 bases between. This CDR3 has 16 residues. Germline V lookup: CDR1 MDHEN, CDR2 SYDVKM. The chain's CDR3 is CASLSPKWTENQPQHF. CDR3 in DNA: TGTGCCAGCTTAAGCCCTAAATGGACTGAAAATCAGCCCCAGCATTTT.